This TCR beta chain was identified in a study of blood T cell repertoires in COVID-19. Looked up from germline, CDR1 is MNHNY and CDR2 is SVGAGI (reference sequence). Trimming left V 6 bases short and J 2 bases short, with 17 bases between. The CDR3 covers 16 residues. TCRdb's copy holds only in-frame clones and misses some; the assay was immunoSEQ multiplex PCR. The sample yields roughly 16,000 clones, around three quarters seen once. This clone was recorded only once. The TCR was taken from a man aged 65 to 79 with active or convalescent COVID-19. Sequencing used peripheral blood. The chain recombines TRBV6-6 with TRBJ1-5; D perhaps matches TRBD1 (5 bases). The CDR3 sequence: CASRDSGRGGNQPQHF. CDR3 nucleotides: TGTGCCAGCAGGGACTCGGGGCGGGGGGGCAATCAGCCCCAGCATTTT.